The source of this T cell receptor (beta chain) is a study of T cell responses to AZD1222 COVID-19 vaccine. V lost 0 bases and J lost 3, with 8 bases in between. This CDR3 is 14 amino acids long. From germline, CDR1 is SGHDT and CDR2 YYEEEE. This table comes from immunoSEQ multiplex PCR, and its TCRdb copy is limited to in-frame clones, with some not included. The sample lists around 100,000 clones, around 90% seen once, with about 1.8% in the top ten. This sequence originates from an adult in good health. This sample comprised peripheral blood, obtained on day 0 of AZD1222 vaccination. The chain carries TRBV5-6 and TRBJ2-3, with D possibly matching TRBD1 (5 bases). The CDR3 is CASSLGQKTDTQYF. The CDR3 bases are TGTGCCAGCAGCTTGGGACAGAAGACAGATACGCAGTATTTT.